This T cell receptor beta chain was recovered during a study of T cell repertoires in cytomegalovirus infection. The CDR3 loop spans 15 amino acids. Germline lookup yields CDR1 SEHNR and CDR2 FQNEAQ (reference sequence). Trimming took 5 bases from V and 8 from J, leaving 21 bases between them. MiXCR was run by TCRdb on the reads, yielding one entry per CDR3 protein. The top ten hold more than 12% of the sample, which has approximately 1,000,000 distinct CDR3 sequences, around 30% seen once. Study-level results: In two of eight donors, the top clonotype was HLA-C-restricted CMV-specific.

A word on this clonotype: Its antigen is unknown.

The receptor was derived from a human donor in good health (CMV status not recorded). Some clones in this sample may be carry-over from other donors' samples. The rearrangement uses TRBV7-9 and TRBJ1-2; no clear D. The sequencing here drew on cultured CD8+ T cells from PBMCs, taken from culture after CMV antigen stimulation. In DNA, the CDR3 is TGTGCCAGCAGCGGCCGGCCCCAGTTCATAGACGGCTACACCTTC. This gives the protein CASSGRPQFIDGYTF.